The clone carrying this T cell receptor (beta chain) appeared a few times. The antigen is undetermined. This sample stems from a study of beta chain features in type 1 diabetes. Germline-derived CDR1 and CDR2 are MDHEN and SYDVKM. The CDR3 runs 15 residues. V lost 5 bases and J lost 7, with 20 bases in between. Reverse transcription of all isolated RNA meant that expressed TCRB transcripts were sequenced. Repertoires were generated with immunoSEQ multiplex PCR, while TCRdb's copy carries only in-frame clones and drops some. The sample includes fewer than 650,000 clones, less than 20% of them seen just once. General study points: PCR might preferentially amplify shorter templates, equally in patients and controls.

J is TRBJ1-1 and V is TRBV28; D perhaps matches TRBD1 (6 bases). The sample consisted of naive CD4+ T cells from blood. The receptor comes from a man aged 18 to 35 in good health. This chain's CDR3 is CASSLQGRGRVEAFF. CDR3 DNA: TGTGCCAGCAGTCTCCAGGGGAGAGGGCGGGTTGAAGCTTTCTTT.